A selection of T cell receptor beta chains follows, all from one sample in a study of response to subunit inactivated influenza vaccine. TCRdb re-derived calls from the RT-PCR reads in MiXCR, one entry per CDR3 protein. In the table there are 150,000 to 200,000 distinct CDR3 sequences, roughly 12% of which are singletons. The same data also went into a second study, on T cells expressing NK-cell markers.

Sequenced here: CD8+ T cells sorted from PBMCs, sampled about 13 days after vaccination. Every receptor here comes from a man aged 50-60 years who received an inactivated influenza vaccine. Each CDR3 is given with its conserved first and last residue. D genes are given only for firm matches. Some rows mark clone size as missing; the rest say once, few, many or name a class of expanded clone.

V gene: TRBV7-6; clone size: many; D gene: .; J gene: TRBJ2-1; CDR3 DNA: TGTGCCAGCAGCTTAGTTCTCAATGAGCAGTTCTTC; CDR3 protein: CASSLVLNEQFF
V gene: TRBV12-3/TRBV12-4; clone size: many; D gene: .; J gene: TRBJ2-7; CDR3 DNA: TGTGCCAGCAGTTTAAGGATGGCCTACGAGCAGTACTTC; CDR3 protein: CASSLRMAYEQYF
V gene: TRBV19; clone size: .; D gene: .; J gene: TRBJ1-2; CDR3 DNA: TGTGCCAGTAGTACAGGGGCGGTTGGCTACACCTTC; CDR3 protein: CASSTGAVGYTF
V gene: TRBV4-1; clone size: few; D gene: .; J gene: TRBJ1-5; CDR3 DNA: TGCGCCAGCAGCCAAGATAACTCGATGAGCAATCAGCCCCAGCATTTT; CDR3 protein: CASSQDNSMSNQPQHF
V gene: TRBV20-1; clone size: few; D gene: TRBD1; J gene: TRBJ2-1; CDR3 DNA: TGCAGTGTTGGGACAGGGGCAGGATTATTGTACAATGAGCAGTTCTTC; CDR3 protein: CSVGTGAGLLYNEQFF
V gene: TRBV15; clone size: many; D gene: .; J gene: TRBJ1-1; CDR3 DNA: TGTGCCACCACCCAGCGAATGAACACTGAAGCTTTCTTT; CDR3 protein: CATTQRMNTEAFF
V gene: TRBV5-6; clone size: many; D gene: TRBD2; J gene: TRBJ2-5; CDR3 DNA: TGTGCCAGCAGCTTGGGACTAGCGGGCCACGGGCCCCTCCAAGAGACCCAGTACTTC; CDR3 protein: CASSLGLAGHGPLQETQYF
V gene: TRBV12-3/TRBV12-4; clone size: few; D gene: TRBD1; J gene: TRBJ1-1; CDR3 DNA: TGTGCCAGCAGTCACGACATGGACAGGGGGAACACTGAAGCTTTCTTT; CDR3 protein: CASSHDMDRGNTEAFF
V gene: TRBV7-6; clone size: few; D gene: TRBD1; J gene: TRBJ2-7; CDR3 DNA: TGTGCCAGCAGCCCAGGAATGGGACAGAGCTCCTACGAGCAGTACTTC; CDR3 protein: CASSPGMGQSSYEQYF
V gene: TRBV5-6; clone size: .; D gene: .; J gene: TRBJ2-6; CDR3 DNA: TGTGCCAGCAGCTTACCCCTCGGATCGGGGGCCAACGTCCTGACTTTC; CDR3 protein: CASSLPLGSGANVLTF
V gene: TRBV6-4; clone size: .; D gene: .; J gene: TRBJ2-1; CDR3 DNA: TGTACCAGCAGTTTTGTGTCCGGTCCCAGGAATTCCTACAATGAGCAGTTCTTC; CDR3 protein: CTSSFVSGPRNSYNEQFF
V gene: TRBV12-3/TRBV12-4; clone size: .; D gene: .; J gene: TRBJ1-2; CDR3 DNA: TGTGCCAGCAGCAAAACTGTCCGGGACCGGGGGAACTATGGCTACACCTTC; CDR3 protein: CASSKTVRDRGNYGYTF
V gene: TRBV11-2; clone size: .; D gene: .; J gene: TRBJ1-4; CDR3 DNA: TGTGCCAGCAGCTTAGATCGGGCGGGTTATGAAAAACTGTTTTTT; CDR3 protein: CASSLDRAGYEKLFF
V gene: TRBV12-3/TRBV12-4; clone size: .; D gene: TRBD1; J gene: TRBJ2-5; CDR3 DNA: TGTGCCAGCAGCCCCCCGGGACAGGGAAAAGAGACCCAGTACTTC; CDR3 protein: CASSPPGQGKETQYF
V gene: TRBV15; clone size: .; D gene: .; J gene: TRBJ2-1; CDR3 DNA: TGTGCCACCAGCAGAGATTATGGGACAAATGAGCAGTTCTTC; CDR3 protein: CATSRDYGTNEQFF
V gene: TRBV28; clone size: few; D gene: .; J gene: TRBJ1-2; CDR3 DNA: TGTGCCAGCAGTTTTCACATTCGGGACTATGGCTACACCTTC; CDR3 protein: CASSFHIRDYGYTF
V gene: TRBV12-3/TRBV12-4; clone size: .; D gene: .; J gene: TRBJ1-4; CDR3 DNA: TGTGCCAGCAAATCGGAAGGGGAAAAACTGTTTTTT; CDR3 protein: CASKSEGEKLFF
V gene: TRBV7-9; clone size: .; D gene: .; J gene: TRBJ2-7; CDR3 DNA: TGTGCCAGCAGGGACGTAGACTCCTACGAGCAGTACTTC; CDR3 protein: CASRDVDSYEQYF
V gene: TRBV19; clone size: .; D gene: .; J gene: TRBJ2-1; CDR3 DNA: TGTGCCAGTAGACTGGGCCCCTACAATGAGCAGTTCTTC; CDR3 protein: CASRLGPYNEQFF
V gene: TRBV4-3; clone size: .; D gene: .; J gene: TRBJ2-3; CDR3 DNA: TGCGCCAGCAGCCAGGGGGCAGGGGCTACGCAGTATTTT; CDR3 protein: CASSQGAGATQYF
V gene: TRBV11-2; clone size: few; D gene: .; J gene: TRBJ2-5; CDR3 DNA: TGTGCCAGCAGCTTAAGCAGGGAAGAGACCCAGTACTTC; CDR3 protein: CASSLSREETQYF
V gene: TRBV28; clone size: .; D gene: .; J gene: TRBJ2-2; CDR3 DNA: TGTGCCAGCAGTTTACTCAGTCTACAGAACACCGGGGAGCTGTTTTTT; CDR3 protein: CASSLLSLQNTGELFF
V gene: TRBV19; clone size: few; D gene: .; J gene: TRBJ2-7; CDR3 DNA: TGTGCCAGTAGTATAGGCAGACCGAGCTCCTACGAGCAGTACTTC; CDR3 protein: CASSIGRPSSYEQYF
V gene: TRBV19; clone size: .; D gene: .; J gene: TRBJ2-1; CDR3 DNA: TGTGCCACCCAGGATTTCGCCTACAATGAGCAGTTCTTC; CDR3 protein: CATQDFAYNEQFF
V gene: TRBV13; clone size: .; D gene: TRBD2; J gene: TRBJ2-1; CDR3 DNA: TGTGCCAGCAGCCTCAGGACTAGCGGGGCCTACAATGAGCAGTTCTTC; CDR3 protein: CASSLRTSGAYNEQFF
V gene: TRBV16; clone size: few; D gene: .; J gene: TRBJ2-7; CDR3 DNA: TGTGCCAGCAGCCAATCGTCCTCAGGGAACGAGCAGTACTTC; CDR3 protein: CASSQSSSGNEQYF
V gene: TRBV6-1; clone size: few; D gene: .; J gene: TRBJ2-3; CDR3 DNA: TGTGCCAGCAGTCGGACGTCGACAGATACGCAGTATTTT; CDR3 protein: CASSRTSTDTQYF
V gene: TRBV5-1; clone size: .; D gene: .; J gene: TRBJ2-7; CDR3 DNA: TGCGCCAGCAGCTTTAGTCCGGGAGCTTCCTACGCGCAGTACTTC; CDR3 protein: CASSFSPGASYAQYF
V gene: TRBV12-3/TRBV12-4; clone size: few; D gene: TRBD2; J gene: TRBJ2-1; CDR3 DNA: TGTGCCAGCAGCTCACCCCCGGTTAGCGGGGCCCCTGTTTCAGACAATGAGCAGTTCTTC; CDR3 protein: CASSSPPVSGAPVSDNEQFF
V gene: TRBV13; clone size: .; D gene: TRBD1; J gene: TRBJ2-5; CDR3 DNA: TGTGCCAGCAGCCGGACCGGGACAGGCCAAGAGACCCAGTACTTC; CDR3 protein: CASSRTGTGQETQYF
V gene: TRBV10-3; clone size: .; D gene: .; J gene: TRBJ2-3; CDR3 DNA: TGTGCCATCAGTGAGAGGACAGATACGCAGTATTTT; CDR3 protein: CAISERTDTQYF
V gene: TRBV6-5; clone size: .; D gene: TRBD1; J gene: TRBJ2-2; CDR3 DNA: TGTGCCAGCAGTTACTCGATGACAGGGAAGGCCGGGGAGCTGTTTTTT; CDR3 protein: CASSYSMTGKAGELFF
V gene: TRBV4-2; clone size: .; D gene: .; J gene: TRBJ2-7; CDR3 DNA: TGTGCCAGCAGCCGAGGACTCCTCAACGAGCAGTACTTC; CDR3 protein: CASSRGLLNEQYF
V gene: TRBV4-1; clone size: few; D gene: .; J gene: TRBJ1-4; CDR3 DNA: TGCGCCAGCAGCCAAACAGATGAAAAACTGTTTTTT; CDR3 protein: CASSQTDEKLFF
V gene: TRBV12-3/TRBV12-4; clone size: few; D gene: .; J gene: TRBJ1-2; CDR3 DNA: TGTGCCAGCAGTTGGGATCGATCAGGGAACTATGGCTACACCTTC; CDR3 protein: CASSWDRSGNYGYTF
V gene: TRBV6-5; clone size: few; D gene: .; J gene: TRBJ2-5; CDR3 DNA: TGTGCCACCGGATGGTGGGAGACCCAGTACTTC; CDR3 protein: CATGWWETQYF
V gene: TRBV28; clone size: .; D gene: .; J gene: TRBJ2-7; CDR3 DNA: TGTGCCAGCACCTCCGGGCAGGTATTCTCCTACGAGCAGTACTTC; CDR3 protein: CASTSGQVFSYEQYF
V gene: TRBV4-3; clone size: few; D gene: TRBD2; J gene: TRBJ2-7; CDR3 DNA: TGCGCCAGCAGCCAAGGGCTAGCGGGGAGCTCCTACGAGCAGTACTTC; CDR3 protein: CASSQGLAGSSYEQYF
V gene: TRBV7-3; clone size: .; D gene: TRBD2; J gene: TRBJ2-3; CDR3 DNA: TGTGCCAGCAGCCCTTTAGCGGGAGTGCGGGATACGCAGTATTTT; CDR3 protein: CASSPLAGVRDTQYF
V gene: TRBV6-6; clone size: few; D gene: .; J gene: TRBJ2-3; CDR3 DNA: TGTGCCAGCAGTGCGGGGAGCACAGATACGCAGTATTTT; CDR3 protein: CASSAGSTDTQYF
V gene: TRBV6-2/TRBV6-3; clone size: .; D gene: .; J gene: TRBJ2-3; CDR3 DNA: TGTGCCAGCAGCGAGCCGGATACGCAGTATTTT; CDR3 protein: CASSEPDTQYF
V gene: TRBV12-3/TRBV12-4; clone size: once; D gene: .; J gene: TRBJ2-5; CDR3 DNA: TGTGCCAGCAGCCCGAGCTTTTTCCAAGAGACCCAGTACTTC; CDR3 protein: CASSPSFFQETQYF
V gene: TRBV4-3; clone size: few; D gene: TRBD2; J gene: TRBJ2-2; CDR3 DNA: TGCGCCAGCAGCCAAGTAAGGAGCGGGATCACATCCGGGGAGCTGTTTTTT; CDR3 protein: CASSQVRSGITSGELFF
V gene: TRBV5-1; clone size: .; D gene: TRBD1; J gene: TRBJ1-2; CDR3 DNA: TGCGCCAGCAGCGGAGTTGTTCCGGAGAGGCAGGGGGCGAGGTATGGCTACACCTTC; CDR3 protein: CASSGVVPERQGARYGYTF
V gene: TRBV9; clone size: .; D gene: .; J gene: TRBJ2-2; CDR3 DNA: TGTGCCAGCATAGACCTCGAGACCGGGGAGCTGTTTTTT; CDR3 protein: CASIDLETGELFF
V gene: TRBV11-2; clone size: .; D gene: .; J gene: TRBJ2-7; CDR3 DNA: TGTGCCAGCAGCTTAGATTCCCGCATATCCTACGAGCAGTACTTC; CDR3 protein: CASSLDSRISYEQYF
V gene: TRBV4-1; clone size: few; D gene: .; J gene: TRBJ2-5; CDR3 DNA: TGCGCCAGCAGCCAAGCTGGAGAGACCCAGTACTTC; CDR3 protein: CASSQAGETQYF
V gene: TRBV29-1; clone size: .; D gene: .; J gene: TRBJ2-7; CDR3 DNA: TGCAGCGCCCGGCCCGGGGGCTCCTACGAGCAGTACTTC; CDR3 protein: CSARPGGSYEQYF
V gene: TRBV10-2; clone size: .; D gene: TRBD2; J gene: TRBJ2-5; CDR3 DNA: TGCGCCAGCAGCGAAAAAGCGGGAGGGCCACCAGAGACCCAGTACTTC; CDR3 protein: CASSEKAGGPPETQYF
V gene: TRBV5-5; clone size: many; D gene: .; J gene: TRBJ1-1; CDR3 DNA: TGTGCCAGCAGCTTGTCAGGGGCGAACACTGAAGCTTTCTTT; CDR3 protein: CASSLSGANTEAFF
V gene: TRBV20-1; clone size: few; D gene: .; J gene: TRBJ2-1; CDR3 DNA: TGCAGTGCTAGACTAGGGAAAGGCGACAATGAGCAGTTCTTC; CDR3 protein: CSARLGKGDNEQFF